This T cell receptor (beta chain) was obtained from a study of blood T cell repertoires in COVID-19. The CDR3 length is 15 residues. Germline V gene lookup returns CDR1 MNHEY and CDR2 SMNVEV (reference sequence). V gave up 8 bases and J gave up 5 bases; unmatched junction bases: 6. The table came from immunoSEQ multiplex PCR; TCRdb's copy has only in-frame clones and leaves some out. There are some 210,000 clones in the sample; 81% occur only once, and about 8.9% lies in the top ten. The sequence was collected from a woman aged 45-59 years with acute COVID-19. The rearrangement links TRBV27 to TRBJ1-4, with 12 bases identical to TRBD1. Sample: PBMCs or T cells enriched from blood (not recorded which). CDR3 DNA sequence: TGTGCCAGCCGGGGACAGGGGGCCTCAAATGAAAAACTGTTTTTT. This codes for CASRGQGASNEKLFF.